This record covers a single T cell receptor beta chain. Its cognate antigen is unknown. Germline CDR1 and CDR2: SEHNR and FQNEAQ (reference sequence). The length of the CDR3 is 15 residues. Trimming removed 5 bases from V and 0 bases from J, with 11 bases in between. The study ran its PCR with 60 Vbeta and 13 Jbeta primers. Profiled with immunoSEQ multiplex PCR; TCRdb holds only in-frame clones, not every one. The sample has about 170,000 clones, 80% to 90% seen once. The data were obtained in a study of cytomegalovirus exposure and HLA in healthy donors. Study overall: A data release that came early held 80 million to 95 million unique TCRs from HLA-typed donors.

Overall study results and limits: Most observed TCR sequences were rare, whereas some public TCRs were detected in many donors. The only immune exposure information that was available was CMV serostatus.

This chain joins TRBV7-9 and TRBJ2-1; maybe TRBD2 (6 bases). This sequence was found in a male donor in good health and CMV-seronegative. What was sequenced was PBMCs. This chain's CDR3 is CASSGRGSSYNEQFF. In DNA form, the CDR3 reads TGTGCCAGCAGCGGGCGGGGAAGCTCCTACAATGAGCAGTTCTTC.